Below, one T cell receptor beta chain is given with its context. Per the original data handling: For nucleated cells, counts were estimated from reference gene primer amplification. The method was immunoSEQ multiplex PCR; TCRdb's version includes in-frame clones alone and lacks a portion of them. V, J and clone size were drawn from that table, and D and trimming were deduced from the DNA. The sample lists about 240,000 clones, about four fifths occurring once. This record belongs to a study of blood T cell repertoires in COVID-19. In the study overall: Samples representing acute and convalescent COVID-19 were sourced from the United States, Italy and Spain. Sources were T cells, B-cell-depleted T cells, or PBMCs; the material itself was cDNA or gDNA.

Input material: peripheral blood. The receptor's source is a woman over 75 with acute or convalescent COVID-19.

The CDR3 DNA is TGTGCCAGCAGTTACACGCGACAGGGCGTGAGTTCACCCCTCCACTTT. Its translation is CASSYTRQGVSSPLHF. The J gene is TRBJ1-6, the V gene TRBV6-5; 7 bases match TRBD1. Germline-derived CDR1 and CDR2 are MNHEY and SVGAGI. The CDR3 length is 16 residues. V dropped 2 bases and J dropped 9; count of bases not matched to a gene: 10.